The 9 T cell receptor beta chains listed next were all sequenced from one sample in a study of blood T cells in healthy people across ages. Primers used in a second PCR of about 7 to 12 cycles were a sample-barcoded 5' primer and a J-beta primer mix. Via MiXCR, TCRdb re-called the 5' RACE reads, giving one row per CDR3 protein. The sample carries hundreds of thousands of distinct CDR3 sequences, roughly 53% recorded once. What was sequenced was blood. Receptors were obtained from a man older than 75 in good health.

The chain joins TRBV20-1 to TRBJ2-1; 7 nucleotides line up with TRBD1. Germline CDR1 is DFQATT and CDR2 is SNEGSKA (reference sequence). The CDR3 is 13 amino acids. Trimming took 5 bases from V and 12 from J; bases not matched to a gene: 13. As DNA, the CDR3 is TGCAGTGCTTCCCAAACTAGACAGGGTGTGCAGTTCTTC. Protein product: CSASQTRQGVQFF.

In this sample, this clonotype turned up a few times. The J gene is TRBJ2-5, the V gene TRBV2, with D possibly matching TRBD2 (5 bases). The CDR3 is made up of 15 amino acids. Germline CDR1 SNHLY, CDR2 FYNNEI. The germline V and J ends were trimmed by 4 bases and 5 bases, with 17 bases remaining between them. CDR3 in amino acids: CASSGARGGWETQYF. The CDR3 DNA reads as TGTGCCAGCAGTGGTGCACGTGGAGGATGGGAGACCCAGTACTTC. The variable domain in full, completed from reference TRBV2 and TRBJ2-5, reads EPEVTQTPSHQVTQMGQEVILRCVPISNHLYFYWYRQILGQKVEFLVSFYNNEISEKSEIFDDQFSVERPDGSNFTLKIRSTKLEDSAMYFCASSGARGGWETQYFGPGTRLLVL.

This clonotype was found once. The chain combines TRBV20-1 with TRBJ2-4; TRBD2 agrees at 11 bases. The J call is in doubt because the DNA end fits TRBJ2-7 better. The CDR3 has 18 residues. The germline V gene has CDR1 DFQATT and CDR2 SNEGSKA (reference sequence). In DNA form, the CDR3 reads TGCAGTGCTAGCCCTGTGGTAGCGGGAGGGCCTTGGGGGTACGAGCAGTACTTC. This encodes CSASPVVAGGPWGYEQYF.

The chain is built from TRBV5-1 and TRBJ2-6; 9 bases match TRBD1. Germline values: CDR1 SGHRS, CDR2 YFSETQ. The CDR3 spans 17 residues. J gave up 0 bases and V 3 bases, and 4 bases lay outside the gene matches. CDR3 sequence reads: CASSYGTGNSGANVLTF. CDR3 coding DNA: TGCGCCAGCAGCTACGGGACAGGGAACTCTGGGGCCAACGTCCTGACTTTC.

DNA for the CDR3: TGTGCCAGCAGCTTGTCCAGGGGGCTTGGCACTGAAGCTTTCTTT. Translation: CASSLSRGLGTEAFF. The rearrangement uses TRBV7-6 and TRBJ1-1, with TRBD1 matching 8 bases. V was clipped by 3 bases and J by 4 bases; unmatched bases: 7. From germline, CDR1 is SGHVS and CDR2 FNYEAQ. CDR3 size: 15 residues. The full variable domain, rest sourced from reference TRBV7-6 and TRBJ1-1, is GAGVSQSPRYKVTKRGQDVALRCDPISGHVSLYWYRQALGQGPEFLTYFNYEAQQDKSGLPNDRFSAERPEGSISTLTIQRTEQRDSAMYRCASSLSRGLGTEAFFGQGTRLTVV.

The V gene is TRBV2, the J gene TRBJ2-7; 14 bases line up with TRBD2. The CDR3 runs to 15 residues. Germline CDR1 reads SNHLY; CDR2 reads FYNNEI. J gave up 5 bases and V 2 bases, and 2 bases lay outside the gene matches. Here the CDR3 DNA reads TGTGCCAGCAGTGAACAGGGACTAGCGGGAGACGAGCAGTACTTC. Translating gives CASSEQGLAGDEQYF.

The V call is TRBV27, the J call TRBJ2-1; no firm D call. The length of the CDR3 is 12 residues. The ends were cut back, 3 bases at V and 6 bases at J, with 6 bases in the middle. Germline CDR1 reads MNHEY; CDR2 reads SMNVEV (reference sequence). The DNA for the CDR3 is TGTGCCAGCAGTTTCGCCTTCAATGAGCAGTTCTTC. Its protein product is CASSFAFNEQFF.

Worth noting for this clonotype: A much larger clone is a single base away; this may be a read error. The gene calls are TRBV2 and TRBJ1-1; D unclear. This CDR3 contains 11 residues. Trimming cost V 4 bases and J 3 bases, with 3 bases left between them. Germline loops: CDR1 SNHLY, CDR2 FYNNEI. The CDR3 is CASSVDTEAFF. CDR3 bases: TGTGCCAGCAGTGTGGACACTGAAGCTTTCTTT.

Turning to this clonotype: Just one base apart from a much larger clone, this may be a read error. This chain links TRBV28 with TRBJ1-2; D call uncertain. This CDR3 has 14 residues. The V gene's germline CDR1 is MDHEN and CDR2 SYDVKM. V shed 2 bases and J shed 10 bases, with 17 bases lying between them. CDR3 in DNA: TGTGCCAGCAGTTTAGAAGGGTGGAAGCATATCTACACCTTC. It encodes CASSLEGWKHIYTF.